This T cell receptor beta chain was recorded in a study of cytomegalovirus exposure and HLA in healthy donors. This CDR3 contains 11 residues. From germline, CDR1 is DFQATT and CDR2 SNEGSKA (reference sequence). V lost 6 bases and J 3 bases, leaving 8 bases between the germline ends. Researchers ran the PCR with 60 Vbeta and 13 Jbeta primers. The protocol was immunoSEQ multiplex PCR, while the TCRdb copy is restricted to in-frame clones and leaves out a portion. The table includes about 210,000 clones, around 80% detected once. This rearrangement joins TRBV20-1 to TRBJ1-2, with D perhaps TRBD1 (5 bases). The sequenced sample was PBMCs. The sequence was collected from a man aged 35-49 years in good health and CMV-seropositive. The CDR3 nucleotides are TGCAGTGCCCAGACAGACTATGGCTACACCTTC. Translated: CSAQTDYGYTF.